This TCR beta chain comes out of a study of T cells in Graves' hyperthyroidism and ophthalmopathy. Study outcomes and limitations: Median prediction lead before ophthalmopathy onset was roughly 6 months with the model.

This clonotype was recorded many times. Its antigen is unidentified. V lost 1 base and J lost 3, with 13 bases in between. This CDR3 is 16 amino acids long. What was amplified from RNA transcripts were TCR beta CDR3 regions. Carried out on the TCR CDR3, a first-round RT-PCR used the HTBI primer set. TCRdb redid the calling of the multiplex PCR reads with MiXCR, one entry per CDR3 protein. Counted here are approximately 400,000 distinct CDR3 sequences, approximately 14% occurring once; the ten biggest clones make up approximately 7.5%. Newly diagnosed hyperthyroidism patients aged 18 to 65 years had disease lasting under 2 months. Using less than 12 ml of fresh peripheral blood, PBMCs were prepared.

The J gene is TRBJ2-1, the V gene TRBV12-3 or TRBV12-4, with D maybe TRBD1 (5 bases). The sample consisted of blood. This clonotype was obtained from a woman aged 18-29 years with Graves' hyperthyroidism. CDR3 amino acids: CASSLVGPKHYNEQFF. CDR3 in DNA: TGTGCCAGCAGTTTAGTGGGGCCAAAGCACTACAATGAGCAGTTCTTC.